Included here is one T cell receptor beta chain sequence, with context. This sample stems from a study of blood T cell repertoires in COVID-19. The overall study: The United States, Italy and Spain provided the acute and convalescent COVID-19 samples.

In the source study's methods: It was from reference gene primer amplification that nucleated cell counts were estimated. The assay was immunoSEQ multiplex PCR, and TCRdb's table has in-frame clones only and misses some. V and J calls and clone size are those listed in that table; D and trimming were worked out from the DNA. The sample shows approximately 70,000 clones, 90% to 95% of them seen only once. Patients in Seattle were enrolled during active infection, then followed longitudinally. The sequenced sample consisted of peripheral blood. The clonotype originates from a man aged 50-60 years with COVID-19, enrolled during active disease.

CDR3 nucleotides: TGTGCCAGCCGGGAGGGGGGTTATAGCAATCAGCCCCAGCATTTT. Its protein product is CASREGGYSNQPQHF. The chain is built from TRBV6-5 and TRBJ1-5, with D possibly being TRBD1 (6 bases). V was pared by 8 bases and J by 0 bases, with 14 bases between. CDR1 MNHEY and CDR2 SVGAGI come from the germline V gene. CDR3 length: 15 amino acids.